These 31 T cell receptor beta chains originate from one sample sequenced in a study of T cells in Graves' hyperthyroidism and ophthalmopathy. RNA transcripts provided the source from which TCR beta CDR3 regions were amplified. HTBI primers were employed in a first-round RT-PCR of the TCR CDR3. TCRdb reprocessed the multiplex PCR reads via MiXCR and lists one record per CDR3 protein. The table lists 480,000 or so distinct CDR3 sequences, around 15% of them singletons. Input material: blood. The receptors come from a woman aged 18-30 years with Graves' hyperthyroidism.

CDR3 in amino acids: CASSARGGGEQYV. The CDR3 coding sequence is TGTGCCAGTAGTGCCCGAGGGGGGGGCGAGCAGTACGTC. This chain connects TRBV19 to TRBJ2-7; D is possibly TRBD2 (7 bases). Germline loops: CDR1 LNHDA, CDR2 SQIVND (reference sequence). The CDR3 has 13 residues. V was trimmed by 5 bases and J by 6 bases, leaving 14 bases between them.

This clonotype was found once. The chain carries TRBV10-3 and TRBJ1-2, with D possibly matching TRBD1 (6 bases). V was trimmed by 0 bases and J by 2 bases, leaving 7 bases between them. The CDR3 sequence is 14 residues long. Per germline, CDR1 ENHRY and CDR2 SYGVKD. The CDR3 DNA reads TGTGCCATCAGTGAGTCGAGGGGGAACTATGGCTACACCTTC. It encodes CAISESRGNYGYTF.

The CDR3 region is CASSVAPQGNYEQYF. DNA for the CDR3: TGTGCCAGCAGCGTAGCTCCCCAGGGGAACTACGAGCAGTACTTC. This chain joins TRBV9 and TRBJ2-7; tentative D call: TRBD1 (6 bases). Germline CDR1 and CDR2: SGDLS and YYNGEE. CDR3 length: 15 residues. V dropped 0 bases and J dropped 3 bases, with 13 bases sitting between them.

A word on this clonotype: This sequence may be a read error, since a much larger clone differs from it by one base. This chain joins TRBV12-5 and TRBJ1-1, with 7 bases that match TRBD1. The germline V gene has CDR1 LGHNT and CDR2 FRNRAP. The CDR3 totals 17 residues. Trimming took 0 bases from V and 2 from J; bases not matched to a gene: 9. Here the CDR3 reads CASGLVLVEGGNTEAFF. In DNA form, the CDR3 reads TGTGCTAGTGGTTTGGTACTGGTTGAAGGGGGCAACACTGAAGCTTTCTTT.

This clonotype has at least ten counts. The J gene is TRBJ2-5, the V gene TRBV7-2; 13 bases line up with TRBD2. The CDR3 covers 15 residues. Germline V lookup: CDR1 SGHTA, CDR2 FQGNSA. V trimming: 0 bases; J trimming: 5 bases; junction bases outside the gene matches: 0. CDR3 DNA: TGTGCCAGCAGCTTAGCACTAGCGGGAGGGGAGACCCAGTACTTC. Translated: CASSLALAGGETQYF.

This clonotype was observed a handful of times. The chain carries TRBV6-1 and TRBJ1-1, with 7 bases fitting TRBD1. Trimming took 10 bases from V and 8 from J; bases not matched to a gene: 13. CDR3 size: 13 residues. Germline loops: CDR1 MNHNS, CDR2 SASEGT. The CDR3 region is CATWGQSAGEAFF. CDR3 coding DNA: TGTGCCACCTGGGGACAGTCGGCGGGGGAAGCTTTCTTT.

V gene TRBV7-6 combines with J gene TRBJ1-3; 9 positions match TRBD1. CDR1 is SGHVS and CDR2 is FNYEAQ in the germline V gene. The junction had 7 bases not matched to a gene; V was cut back by 6 bases and J by 7 bases. This CDR3 has 14 amino acids. The CDR3 bases are TGTGCCAGCAGGAGACAGGGGGATAGGAACACCATATATTTT. Translation: CASRRQGDRNTIYF.

V usage is TRBV12-3 or TRBV12-4 and J usage is TRBJ1-2, with 7 nucleotides matching TRBD1. Trimming at V came to 7 bases and at J to 5 bases, leaving 4 bases not matched to a gene. The CDR3 has 12 amino acids. The CDR3 nucleotides read TGTGCCAGCACCGGGACAGCTTATGGCTACACCTTC. Encoded protein: CASTGTAYGYTF.

This clonotype was seen repeatedly, ten times or more. V is TRBV27 and J is TRBJ2-6, with D maybe TRBD2 (5 bases). V gave up 6 bases and J gave up 0 bases, with 12 bases separating them. Per germline, CDR1 MNHEY and CDR2 SMNVEV (reference sequence). The CDR3 has 16 residues. The CDR3 loop is CASSPSSFSGANVLTF. DNA for the CDR3: TGTGCCAGCAGCCCATCTAGCTTCTCTGGGGCCAACGTCCTGACTTTC.

At least ten counts were recorded for this clonotype. The chain recombines TRBV27 with TRBJ2-5; 11 bases are a match to TRBD2. The CDR3 is 15 amino acids. The V gene's germline CDR1 is MNHEY and CDR2 SMNVEV (reference sequence). V lost 5 bases to trimming and J lost 5 bases; unmatched junction nucleotides: 7. This chain's CDR3 is CASSTLAGEMETQYF. CDR3 nucleotides: TGTGCCAGCAGTACACTAGCGGGAGAAATGGAGACCCAGTACTTC.

In this sample, this clonotype turned up many times. J is TRBJ2-1 and V is TRBV7-9; 7 bases are shared with TRBD2. V dropped 6 bases and J dropped 7; count of bases not matched to a gene: 12. From germline, CDR1 is SEHNR and CDR2 FQNEAQ (reference sequence). The CDR3 sequence is 15 residues long. DNA for the CDR3: TGTGCCAGCAGTCCTAGTGCGGGCGGGGGAAATGAGCAGTTCTTC. This gives the protein CASSPSAGGGNEQFF.

CDR3 coding DNA: TGTGCCAGTAGTATGGGACAGTTAACTGAAGCTTTCTTT. It translates to CASSMGQLTEAFF. The chain uses TRBV19 and TRBJ1-1; TRBD1 agrees at 7 bases. Per the germline V gene, CDR1 is LNHDA and CDR2 is SQIVND (reference sequence). J was trimmed by 5 bases and V by 3 bases; bases with no gene match: 3. The CDR3 loop spans 13 amino acids.

On this clonotype itself: Given a much more abundant clone one base away, this may be a read error. The chain is built from TRBV5-1 and TRBJ1-5, with D unclear. Trimming took 0 bases from V and 5 from J, leaving 12 bases between them. The CDR3 is 15 amino acids. Germline CDR1 reads SGHRS; CDR2 reads YFSETQ. CDR3 coding DNA: TGCGCCAGCAGCTTGGGTTCAGGCGGCGATCAGCCCCAGCATTTT. It translates to CASSLGSGGDQPQHF.

This clonotype was detected many times. This chain joins TRBV10-3 and TRBJ1-5; D is possibly TRBD1 (6 bases). The CDR3 spans 15 residues. V dropped 6 bases and J dropped 6 bases, with 18 bases sitting between them. Per germline, CDR1 ENHRY and CDR2 SYGVKD. DNA of the CDR3: TGTGCCATCAGCGGGGAGGGGGGGCGAAGTCAGCCCCAGCATTTT. Translating it yields CAISGEGGRSQPQHF.

This clonotype was detected a few times. The V gene is TRBV7-9, the J gene TRBJ2-7, with D perhaps matching TRBD1 or TRBD2 (5 bases each). Germline V lookup: CDR1 SEHNR, CDR2 FQNEAQ (reference sequence). Trimming left V 3 bases short and J 4 bases short, with 28 bases between. CDR3 length: 19 amino acids. The DNA for the CDR3 is TGTGCCAGCAGCTTTGTTCCACTAACCGGGACCGCCACGGAGTACGAGCAGTACTTC. Translating it yields CASSFVPLTGTATEYEQYF. Full variable domain (remainder filled in from reference TRBV7-9 and TRBJ2-7): DTGVSQNPRHKITKRGQNVTFRCDPISEHNRLYWYRQTLGQGPEFLTYFQNEAQLEKSRLLSDRFSAERPKGSFSTLEIQRTEQGDSAMYLCASSFVPLTGTATEYEQYFGPGTRLTVT.

This clonotype was seen more than once but under ten times. V and J are TRBV29-1 and TRBJ2-3; tentative D call: TRBD1 (6 bases). The CDR3 extends over 11 amino acids. Germline-derived CDR1 and CDR2 are SQVTM and ANQGSEA. The V and J ends lost 4 bases and 6 bases respectively, with 8 bases between them. CDR3 in DNA: TGCAGCGTTGGGACAGTTGATACGCAGTATTTT. Translating gives CSVGTVDTQYF.

This clonotype was detected only a few times. The chain joins TRBV20-1 to TRBJ2-2, with D maybe TRBD2 (7 bases). Germline CDR1 and CDR2: DFQATT and SNEGSKA (reference sequence). V lost 6 bases to trimming and J lost 5 bases, with 19 bases between them. The CDR3 has 15 amino acids. CDR3 nucleotides: TGCAGTGCGAGGGGGTGGGAGGGCCTGACCGGGGAGCTGTTTTTT. Translation: CSARGWEGLTGELFF.

This clonotype has just a few counts. The V and J genes are TRBV7-9 and TRBJ2-7, with D hard to call. V lost 1 base and J 3 bases, leaving 10 bases between the germline ends. CDR3 length equals 14 residues. Germline V lookup: CDR1 SEHNR, CDR2 FQNEAQ (reference sequence). CDR3 nucleotides: TGTGCCAGCAGCTTAGGGGGTCCCCTCTACGAGCAGTACGTC. Its protein product is CASSLGGPLYEQYV.

This clonotype came up many times. The rearrangement uses TRBV28 and TRBJ2-5; TRBD1 might be the D (5 bases). Between the trimmed V and J ends, which lost 7 bases and 1 base, there was a span of 10 bases. The CDR3 totals 13 residues. CDR1 and CDR2 from the germline V gene are MDHEN and SYDVKM. The CDR3 nucleotides read TGTGCCAGCACCCGGACAATCCAAGAGACCCAGTACTTC. Its translation: CASTRTIQETQYF.

Of note for this clonotype: A much larger clone is a single base away; this may be a read error. V gene TRBV5-1 combines with J gene TRBJ1-2; D unclear. Germline CDR1 reads SGHRS; CDR2 reads YFSETQ. The CDR3 loop spans 13 amino acids. The CDR3 nucleotides read TGCACCAGCAGCCCCCTAGGAGTATTGGGCTACACCTTC. Amino acid sequence: CTSSPLGVLGYTF.

The table lists this clonotype with many counts. The chain joins TRBV7-2 to TRBJ2-1; 9 nucleotides match TRBD1. The germline CDR1 and CDR2 sequences are SGHTA and FQGNSA. V lost 1 base to trimming and J lost 8 bases; unmatched junction nucleotides: 3. The CDR3 is 14 residues long. The CDR3 nucleotides read TGTGCCAGCAGCTTAGGGGACAGGGTCCATGAGCAGTTCTTC. Translating it yields CASSLGDRVHEQFF.

This clonotype was detected many times. CDR3 DNA: TGCAGCGTTGGGCCCCGGGACAGGGGTTACGAGCAGTACTTC. This sequence encodes CSVGPRDRGYEQYF. The chain employs TRBV29-1 and TRBJ2-7; 10 nucleotides match TRBD1. Germline values: CDR1 SQVTM, CDR2 ANQGSEA. V dropped 4 bases and J dropped 4; count of bases not matched to a gene: 7. The CDR3 consists of 14 residues.

Points on this clonotype: This may be a read error: a much more frequent sequence differs by one nucleotide. The genes are TRBV7-2 and TRBJ1-4; the D gene is possibly TRBD1 (5 bases). This CDR3 region has 11 residues. The V gene lost 8 bases and the J gene lost 12 bases, with 13 bases spanning the gap. Germline V lookup: CDR1 SGHTA, CDR2 FQGNSA. The CDR3 DNA is TGTGCCAGCTCACCACAGGAACAACTGTTTTTT. Encoded protein: CASSPQEQLFF.

This clonotype was picked up many times. This chain uses TRBV20-1 with TRBJ1-1; a weak D match, TRBD1 (5 bases). The CDR3 is made up of 14 amino acids. The germline gives CDR1 DFQATT, CDR2 SNEGSKA (reference sequence). Trimming took off 3 bases at V and 1 base at J, with 12 bases between the two ends. In nucleotides, the CDR3 is TGCAGTGCTAGGGGGCCAGGAGCGAACACTGAAGCTTTCTTT. Translation gives CSARGPGANTEAFF.

There are many counts of this clonotype. The V gene is TRBV18, the J gene TRBJ1-1; D is undetermined. The CDR3 is made up of 13 amino acids. V gave up 2 bases and J gave up 1 base, with 5 bases separating them. Germline-derived CDR1 and CDR2 are KGHSH and LQKENI. Here the CDR3 reads CASSPIPNTEAFF. CDR3 sequence (DNA): TGTGCCAGCTCACCAATTCCGAACACTGAAGCTTTCTTT. Together with reference TRBV18 and TRBJ1-1, the CDR3 gives the full variable domain: NAGVMQNPRHLVRRRGQEARLRCSPMKGHSHVYWYRQLPEEGLKFMVYLQKENIIDESGMPKERFSAEFPKEGPSILRIQQVVRGDSAAYFCASSPIPNTEAFFGQGTRLTVV.

This clonotype was recorded at least ten times. V usage is TRBV30 and J usage is TRBJ1-1; D unclear. This CDR3 comprises 13 residues. Per germline, CDR1 GTSNPN and CDR2 SVGIG (reference sequence). With 0 bases removed from V and 5 bases from J, the gap between germline ends came to 10 bases. This CDR3 reads CAWSVLGHTEAFF. CDR3 coding DNA: TGTGCCTGGAGTGTACTCGGCCATACTGAAGCTTTCTTT.

The rearrangement links TRBV28 to TRBJ2-1; perhaps TRBD2 as D (5 bases). V was clipped by 2 bases and J by 4 bases, with 9 bases between them. Germline values: CDR1 MDHEN, CDR2 SYDVKM. There are 14 residues in the CDR3. The CDR3: CASSLGLPYNEQFF. CDR3 sequence (DNA): TGTGCCAGCAGTTTAGGACTTCCTTACAATGAGCAGTTCTTC.

Turning to this clonotype: A much more abundant neighbour one base away suggests this may be a read error. CDR3 sequence: CASSSPRDHNSPLHF. The CDR3 nucleotides are TGTGCCAGCAGTTCCCCCAGGGATCATAATTCACCCCTCCACTTT. The rearrangement joins TRBV12-3 or TRBV12-4 to TRBJ1-6; D may be TRBD1 (5 bases). This CDR3 contains 15 residues. Trimming removed 4 bases at V and 5 bases at J, with 12 bases between.

The table lists this clonotype with many counts. One junction end does not reproduce the germline sequence, and a read error may be involved. V gene TRBV11-3 combines with J gene TRBJ2-5, with unresolved D. Germline values: CDR1 SGHNT, CDR2 YENEEA. The CDR3 spans 14 residues. CDR3 protein: CASSLDAARETQYF. DNA of the CDR3: TGTGCCAGCAGCCTAGATGCGGCCCGGGAGACCCAGTACTTC.

This chain joins TRBV30 and TRBJ1-5; D unresolved. Germline-derived CDR1 and CDR2 are GTSNPN and SVGIG (reference sequence). V was shortened by 2 bases and J by 2 bases, with 7 bases between the two germline ends. The CDR3 is 13 residues long. The CDR3 spells CAWSLRGNQPQHF. The CDR3 DNA is TGTGCCTGGAGTTTACGGGGCAATCAGCCCCAGCATTTT.

This clonotype was seen repeatedly, ten times or more. The rearrangement links TRBV18 to TRBJ1-5, with 9 positions matching TRBD1. The CDR3 is 15 amino acids. Germline V CDR1 and CDR2: KGHSH, LQKENI. V was clipped by 5 bases and J by 4 bases; unmatched bases: 6. In DNA, the CDR3 is TGTGCCAGCTCATGGGACAGGGTGACAAATCAGCCCCAGCATTTT. The encoded protein is CASSWDRVTNQPQHF.